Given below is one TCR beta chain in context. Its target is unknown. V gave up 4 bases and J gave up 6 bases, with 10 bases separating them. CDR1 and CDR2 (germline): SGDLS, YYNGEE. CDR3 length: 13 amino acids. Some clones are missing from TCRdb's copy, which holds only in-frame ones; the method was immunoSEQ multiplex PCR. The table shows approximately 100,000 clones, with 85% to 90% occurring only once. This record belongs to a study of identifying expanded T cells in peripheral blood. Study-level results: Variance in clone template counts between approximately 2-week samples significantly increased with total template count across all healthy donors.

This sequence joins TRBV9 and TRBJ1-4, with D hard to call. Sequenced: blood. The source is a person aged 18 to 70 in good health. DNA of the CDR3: TGTGCCAGCAGCCTAATGTCGGATGAAAAACTGTTTTTT. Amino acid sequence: CASSLMSDEKLFF.